This note documents a single TCR beta chain sequence. Germline assignment: CDR1 SEHNR and CDR2 FQNEAQ (reference sequence). Germline trimming cut 4 bases from V and 4 bases from J; bases unmatched to any gene: 13. The length of the CDR3 is 17 residues. TCRdb keeps only in-frame clones here, not all; method: immunoSEQ multiplex PCR. The sample contains under 200,000 clones, almost 85% of which appear only once. This sample was taken from a study of blood T cell repertoires in COVID-19. Overall study context: The United States, Italy and Spain provided the acute and convalescent COVID-19 samples.

Two negative PCRs, clearance, or symptom resolution were required of recovered Cohort 3 donors. The receptor's source is a man between 45 and 60 years old who had recovered from COVID-19. The specimen was PBMCs or T cells enriched from blood (not recorded which). This chain links TRBV7-9 with TRBJ2-3; 8 bases match TRBD2. The CDR3: CASSSLLAGMESDTQYF. The DNA of the CDR3 is TGTGCCAGCAGCTCCCTCTTAGCGGGGATGGAATCAGATACGCAGTATTTT.